These 28 T cell receptor beta chains originate from one sample sequenced in a study of blood T cell repertoires in COVID-19. The repertoire was sequenced with immunoSEQ multiplex PCR; TCRdb's copy has only in-frame clones and lacks some. The data contain hundreds of thousands of clones, 80% to 85% of them seen just once; the ten biggest clones take up 20%. The sample consisted of peripheral blood. These receptors all stem from a man aged 25 to 40 with active or convalescent COVID-19.

This CDR3 is CASSGMEGPPSVGEKLFF. The CDR3 DNA reads as TGTGCCAGCAGCGGCATGGAGGGGCCCCCTTCTGTGGGGGAAAAACTGTTTTTT. This chain connects TRBV7-8 to TRBJ1-4; D might be TRBD1 (5 bases). The CDR3 runs to 18 residues. In germline, CDR1 is SGHVS, CDR2 FQNEAQ. V was shortened by 5 bases and J by 8 bases, with 27 bases between the two germline ends. The full variable domain, completed using reference TRBV7-8 and TRBJ1-4, is GAGVSQSPRYKVAKRGQDVALRCDPISGHVSLFWYQQALGQGPEFLTYFQNEAQLDKSGLPSDRFFAERPEGSVSTLKIQRTQQEDSAVYLCASSGMEGPPSVGEKLFFGSGTQLSVL.

Only a few counts were recorded for this clone. The rearrangement uses TRBV28 and TRBJ2-3; weak D call: TRBD2 (5 bases). The CDR3 covers 16 residues. Germline V gene data show CDR1 as MDHEN and CDR2 as SYDVKM. Trimming took off 6 bases at V and 3 bases at J, with 19 bases between the two ends. CDR3 DNA: TGTGCCAGCAGAACTTACCTAGCAGGTGGGACAGATACGCAGTATTTT. This encodes CASRTYLAGGTDTQYF.

This chain connects TRBV28 to TRBJ2-7; no clear D gene. Germline V gene lookup returns CDR1 MDHEN and CDR2 SYDVKM. V lost 6 bases to trimming and J lost 5 bases, with 8 bases between them. CDR3 length: 11 amino acids. CDR3 nucleotide sequence: TGTGCCAGCAGCCCCCTTAACGAGCAGTACTTC. This translates into CASSPLNEQYF.

The chain couples TRBV3-1 (or the pseudogene TRBV3-2) to TRBJ1-6, with TRBD1 identical over 8 bases. Trimming cost V 0 bases and J 9 bases; bases outside gene matches: 4. The CDR3 has 15 amino acids. Germline V gene sequence: CDR1 LGHDT, CDR2 YNNKEL (reference sequence). CDR3 sequence (DNA): TGTGCCAGCAGCCAAGATAACAGGGGGGGTTCACCCCTCCACTTT. Translation gives CASSQDNRGGSPLHF.

V is TRBV14 and J is TRBJ2-5; 8 bases agree with TRBD2. The germline V gene has CDR1 SGHDN and CDR2 FVKESK. With V trimmed by 4 bases and J by 1 base, 5 bases remained unmatched. This CDR3 contains 15 residues. CDR3 sequence: CASSRGSGAQETQYF. The CDR3 bases are TGTGCCAGCAGCCGGGGTAGCGGGGCCCAAGAGACCCAGTACTTC.

This clone appeared a single time. The chain has TRBV5-4 and TRBJ1-3; possible D gene TRBD1, 5 bases. Trimming shortened V by 0 bases and J by 0 bases, and 10 bases separated the two germline ends. The CDR3 sequence is 16 residues long. Germline CDR1 SGHNT, CDR2 YYREEE (reference sequence). The CDR3 nucleotides are TGTGCCAGCAGCTTGGGCAGGGCAAGCTCTGGAAACACCATATATTTT. Translating it yields CASSLGRASSGNTIYF.

CDR3 nucleotides: TGTGCCAGCAGCCGCTACGGGGTAGGTTCCTACGAGCAGTACTTC. It yields the protein CASSRYGVGSYEQYF. V and J are TRBV6-2 or TRBV6-3 and TRBJ2-7; D perhaps matches TRBD2 (5 bases). The CDR3 contains 15 residues. In germline, CDR1 is MNHEY, CDR2 SVGEGT. The V gene lost 6 bases and the J gene lost 1 base, with 16 bases spanning the gap.

The chain combines TRBV7-2 with TRBJ2-2; the D is unclear. Germline loops: CDR1 SGHTA, CDR2 FQGNSA. This CDR3 is 17 amino acids long. The V end lost 1 base, the J end lost 0 bases, and 12 bases lay between the germline ends. The CDR3 is CASSLVFSYANTGELFF. The CDR3 region has the DNA TGTGCCAGCAGCTTAGTGTTTTCCTACGCGAACACCGGGGAGCTGTTTTTT.

The rearrangement links TRBV7-6 to TRBJ1-5; D possibly corresponds to TRBD1 (5 bases). Germline CDR1 reads SGHVS; CDR2 reads FNYEAQ. The ends were cut back, 5 bases at V and 1 base at J, with 12 bases in the middle. The CDR3 is 15 residues long. CDR3 coding DNA: TGTGCCAGCAGCGAAAGGGACTCCAGCAATCAGCCCCAGCATTTT. Translated: CASSERDSSNQPQHF.

V is TRBV29-1 and J is TRBJ2-3; TRBD2 might be the D (6 bases). Per germline, CDR1 SQVTM and CDR2 ANQGSEA. CDR3 length: 15 residues. Trimming pared 4 bases from V and 0 bases from J, leaving 14 bases between. For the CDR3, the DNA is TGCAGCGTTGGTCGCGTTAGCGGAAGCACAGATACGCAGTATTTT. Its protein is CSVGRVSGSTDTQYF.

In nucleotides, the CDR3 is TGTGCCAGCAGTTTGGACGGGGCCTATAATTCACCCCTCCACTTT. Protein: CASSLDGAYNSPLHF. The chain recombines TRBV28 with TRBJ1-6; D is unresolved. This CDR3 is built from 15 residues. V lost 3 bases, J lost 2 bases, and 8 bases lay in between. Germline CDR1 and CDR2: MDHEN and SYDVKM.

The chain combines TRBV7-2 with TRBJ1-2; 8 bases map to TRBD1. The CDR3 is 14 residues long. The V segment lost 5 bases and the J segment 5 bases; nucleotides outside the gene matches: 7. Germline V lookup: CDR1 SGHTA, CDR2 FQGNSA. Written as DNA, the CDR3 is TGTGCCAGCAGCCCCCAGACAGGGGAGTATGGCTACACCTTC. Protein product: CASSPQTGEYGYTF.

This clone appeared a single time. This chain links TRBV7-8 with TRBJ2-5; the D is unclear. V gave up 1 base and J gave up 2 bases, with 14 bases separating them. This CDR3 is 16 amino acids long. Germline V gene sequence: CDR1 SGHVS, CDR2 FQNEAQ. The CDR3 DNA follows: TGTGCCAGCAGCTTAGGGGCCCAGGATCGACAAGAGACCCAGTACTTC. It codes for CASSLGAQDRQETQYF.

V usage is TRBV2 and J usage is TRBJ1-5; 11 bases are shared with TRBD1. With V trimmed by 7 bases and J by 3 bases, 5 bases remained unmatched. The CDR3 is 15 amino acids. Germline CDR1 SNHLY, CDR2 FYNNEI. CDR3 nucleotide sequence: TGTGCCAGCACCCGGGACAGGGGGAACAATCAGCCCCAGCATTTT. Protein sequence: CASTRDRGNNQPQHF.

This rearrangement joins TRBV5-1 to TRBJ2-5; 15 bases are a match to TRBD2. The germline V gene has CDR1 SGHRS and CDR2 YFSETQ. CDR3 size: 16 residues. The junction had 4 bases not matched to a gene; V was cut back by 3 bases and J by 4 bases. Here the CDR3 reads CASSSGTSGRTETQYF. For the CDR3, the DNA is TGCGCCAGCAGCTCCGGGACTAGCGGGAGGACAGAGACCCAGTACTTC. Based on the CDR3 plus reference TRBV5-1 and TRBJ2-5, the full variable domain is KAGVTQTPRYLIKTRGQQVTLSCSPISGHRSVSWYQQTPGQGLQFLFEYFSETQRNKGNFPGRFSGRQFSNSRSEMNVSTLELGDSALYLCASSSGTSGRTETQYFGPGTRLLVL.

Ten or more counts support this clone. This rearrangement joins TRBV7-2 to TRBJ2-1; 8 bases are a match to TRBD2. The CDR3 is 16 amino acids. Germline V gene sequence: CDR1 SGHTA, CDR2 FQGNSA. V shed 2 bases and J 9 bases; nucleotides not matched to a gene: 12. CDR3 sequence: CASSLSFSGSLLEQFF. The CDR3 region has the DNA TGTGCCAGCAGCTTAAGCTTCAGCGGGAGCCTACTTGAGCAGTTCTTC.

CDR3 amino acids: CASSLQRNSPLHF. In DNA form, the CDR3 reads TGCGCCAGCAGCTTACAACGCAATTCACCCCTCCACTTT. This rearrangement joins TRBV5-1 to TRBJ1-6; D is undetermined. V gave up 2 bases and J gave up 7 bases, with 7 bases separating them. Germline CDR1 reads SGHRS; CDR2 reads YFSETQ. The CDR3 is 13 residues long.

This clone was counted a single time. The chain links TRBV27 to TRBJ2-1, with D unresolved. This CDR3 spans 11 amino acids. Deletions cut 2 bases from V and 8 bases from J, with 4 bases between. CDR1 and CDR2 (germline): MNHEY, SMNVEV (reference sequence). CDR3 loop: CASSLLDEQFF. CDR3 nucleotides: TGTGCCAGCAGTTTACTCGATGAGCAGTTCTTC.

The V gene is TRBV9, the J gene TRBJ1-4, with 8 bases aligning to TRBD1. With 3 bases clipped from V and 11 bases from J, the junction kept 6 bases outside the gene matches. This CDR3 region has 13 residues. CDR1 is SGDLS, CDR2 YYNGEE, per germline. This chain's CDR3 is CASSGTGREKLFF. CDR3 nucleotides: TGTGCCAGCAGCGGGACAGGGCGTGAGAAACTGTTTTTT.

This chain joins TRBV28 and TRBJ2-1; D unclear. Germline V gene data show CDR1 as MDHEN and CDR2 as SYDVKM. V gave up 3 bases and J gave up 12 bases, with 12 bases separating them. The CDR3 extends over 12 amino acids. The CDR3 DNA sequence: TGTGCCAGCAGTTTCGCTAGTGTTGGGCAGTTCTTC. Encoded protein: CASSFASVGQFF.

The gene calls are TRBV9 and TRBJ2-7; 8 bases line up with TRBD2. V shed 0 bases, J shed 7 bases, and the junction held 12 bases outside the gene matches. In germline, CDR1 is SGDLS, CDR2 YYNGEE. This CDR3 region has 16 residues. CDR3 coding DNA: TGTGCCAGCAGCGTAGACGGGGGGGCACTAGGTTTTGAGCAGTACTTC. Translating it yields CASSVDGGALGFEQYF.

The CDR3 sequence is CASSSGQLNEQYF. The CDR3 DNA reads TGCGCCAGCAGCTCGGGACAGCTCAACGAGCAGTACTTC. This sequence joins TRBV5-1 and TRBJ2-7, with 7 bases fitting TRBD1. V was clipped by 3 bases and J by 5 bases; unmatched bases: 5. The CDR3 covers 13 residues. Germline-derived CDR1 and CDR2 are SGHRS and YFSETQ. The variable domain in full, completed from reference TRBV5-1 and TRBJ2-7, reads KAGVTQTPRYLIKTRGQQVTLSCSPISGHRSVSWYQQTPGQGLQFLFEYFSETQRNKGNFPGRFSGRQFSNSRSEMNVSTLELGDSALYLCASSSGQLNEQYFGPGTRLTVT.

This chain connects TRBV7-9 to TRBJ1-1, with 7 bases matching TRBD1. The J segment lost 4 bases and the V segment lost 7 bases, leaving 6 bases of the junction unmatched. CDR3 length: 13 residues. Germline CDR1 and CDR2: SEHNR and FQNEAQ (reference sequence). CDR3 sequence (DNA): TGTGCCAGCACCGATACAGGGGTCACTGAAGCTTTCTTT. Residues: CASTDTGVTEAFF.

This clone was picked up a small number of times. V usage is TRBV19 and J usage is TRBJ2-7; 9 nucleotides align to TRBD1. The germline gives CDR1 LNHDA, CDR2 SQIVND (reference sequence). The V gene end was trimmed by 4 bases and the J gene end by 3 bases; junction bases not matched to a gene: 7. The CDR3 is 15 residues long. The CDR3 sequence is CASSNSDRGVYEQYF. The CDR3 nucleotides are TGTGCCAGTAGTAACTCGGACAGGGGAGTCTACGAGCAGTACTTC.

The chain couples TRBV28 to TRBJ2-1, with D maybe TRBD2 (5 bases). The CDR3 is 12 residues long. The V gene lost 1 base and the J gene lost 9 bases, with 7 bases spanning the gap. Germline CDR1 reads MDHEN; CDR2 reads SYDVKM. The CDR3 DNA reads as TGTGCCAGCAGTTTATTCAGCGGTGAGCAGTTCTTC. This gives the protein CASSLFSGEQFF.

In its sample, this clone was seen a few times. This rearrangement joins TRBV6-5 to TRBJ2-7, with a possible D match to TRBD2 (7 bases). Trimming took off 7 bases at V and 3 bases at J, with 13 bases between the two ends. Germline V gene lookup returns CDR1 MNHEY and CDR2 SVGAGI. This CDR3 comprises 13 residues. In nucleotides, the CDR3 is TGTGCCAGCATGCGGGGGCCGAACTACGAGCAGTACTTC. Protein: CASMRGPNYEQYF.

Note on this clone: This same CDR3 is encoded by further DNA sequences in the sample. J is TRBJ1-2 and V is TRBV28; D uncertain. Trimming shortened V by 4 bases and J by 3 bases, and 3 bases separated the two germline ends. Germline-derived CDR1 and CDR2 are MDHEN and SYDVKM. The CDR3 is 11 amino acids. For the CDR3, the DNA is TGTGCCAGCAGTTCAGACTATGGCTACACCTTC. Protein product: CASSSDYGYTF.

J is TRBJ2-7 and V is TRBV5-5; tentatively, D is TRBD1 (6 bases). The V gene's germline CDR1 is SGHKS and CDR2 YYEKEE (reference sequence). The V end lost 9 bases, the J end lost 2 bases, and 9 bases lay between the germline ends. This CDR3 has 11 amino acids. The CDR3 sequence: CATGQTYEQYF. CDR3 in DNA: TGTGCCACCGGACAGACCTACGAGCAGTACTTC.